Listed below are T cell receptor beta chains from one sample, sequenced in a study of T cell repertoires in cytomegalovirus infection. From the reads, TCRdb called clonotypes with MiXCR, one entry per CDR3 protein. The table lists about 270,000 distinct CDR3 sequences, approximately 22% of them singletons, with roughly a fifth in the top ten. No antigen has been identified for these receptors. The material sequenced was cultured PBMCs, taken from culture after CMV antigen stimulation. Receptors were obtained from a human donor in good health (CMV status not recorded). Some clones in this sample may be carry-over from other donors' samples. CDR3s include the opening cysteine and the closing phenylalanine or tryptophan. The D gene is left open where the match is weak.

j_gene: TRBJ1-1; v_gene: TRBV7-2; d_gene: NA; CDR3aa: CASSFIQANTEAFF
j_gene: TRBJ1-1; v_gene: TRBV27; d_gene: NA; CDR3aa: CASSTLTGRLNTEAFF
j_gene: TRBJ1-1; v_gene: TRBV7-2; d_gene: NA; CDR3aa: CASSLPAMNTEAFF
j_gene: TRBJ2-1; v_gene: TRBV15; d_gene: NA; CDR3aa: CATSRDHYAAGLALYEQFF
j_gene: TRBJ1-2; v_gene: TRBV5-6; d_gene: NA; CDR3aa: CASSFGILFTGYTF
j_gene: TRBJ2-3; v_gene: TRBV6-1; d_gene: NA; CDR3aa: CASGSRGGSGTDTQYF
j_gene: TRBJ1-5; v_gene: TRBV7-2; d_gene: TRBD1; CDR3aa: CASSLTGDGNQPQHF
j_gene: TRBJ2-1; v_gene: TRBV11-2; d_gene: NA; CDR3aa: CASSAEMYNEQFF
j_gene: TRBJ2-7; v_gene: TRBV7-2; d_gene: TRBD2; CDR3aa: CASSLGGGRAAYEQYF
j_gene: TRBJ1-2; v_gene: TRBV11-2; d_gene: NA; CDR3aa: CASSLRQRGSYTF
j_gene: TRBJ2-5; v_gene: TRBV6-2/TRBV6-3; d_gene: NA; CDR3aa: CASSEDGGEETQYF
j_gene: TRBJ2-1; v_gene: TRBV19; d_gene: TRBD2; CDR3aa: CASSIITREGQDEQFF
j_gene: TRBJ1-1; v_gene: TRBV6-2/TRBV6-3; d_gene: NA; CDR3aa: CASSYSRGNEAFF
j_gene: TRBJ2-1; v_gene: TRBV27; d_gene: NA; CDR3aa: CASGNSGDLFYNEQFF
j_gene: TRBJ2-7; v_gene: TRBV4-3; d_gene: NA; CDR3aa: CASSQDLSRGGSYEQYF
j_gene: TRBJ2-7; v_gene: TRBV27; d_gene: NA; CDR3aa: CASSVSGHSSYEQYF
j_gene: TRBJ2-5; v_gene: TRBV5-4; d_gene: NA; CDR3aa: CASSSHRWETQYF
j_gene: TRBJ2-2; v_gene: TRBV4-2; d_gene: TRBD2; CDR3aa: CASSQAGGPTGELFF
j_gene: TRBJ2-2; v_gene: TRBV12-3/TRBV12-4; d_gene: TRBD1; CDR3aa: CASSTGQGARTGELFF
j_gene: TRBJ2-7; v_gene: TRBV10-3; d_gene: TRBD1; CDR3aa: CAIRSGTVLYEQYF
j_gene: TRBJ1-2; v_gene: TRBV6-5; d_gene: NA; CDR3aa: CASSSLGPQLWGYTF
j_gene: TRBJ2-5; v_gene: TRBV14; d_gene: TRBD2; CDR3aa: CASSASSGGETQYF
j_gene: TRBJ1-1; v_gene: TRBV7-3; d_gene: TRBD1; CDR3aa: CAIAPGQGSSTEAFF
j_gene: TRBJ2-1; v_gene: TRBV6-1; d_gene: NA; CDR3aa: CASIHEGVSEQFF
j_gene: TRBJ2-3; v_gene: TRBV7-6; d_gene: NA; CDR3aa: CASIPSGVDTQYF
j_gene: TRBJ2-7; v_gene: TRBV20-1; d_gene: TRBD1; CDR3aa: CSARVPDRGLREQYF
j_gene: TRBJ2-2; v_gene: TRBV7-9; d_gene: NA; CDR3aa: CASSPQRAQTGELFF
j_gene: TRBJ1-5; v_gene: TRBV7-8; d_gene: NA; CDR3aa: CASTPSGNQPQHF
j_gene: TRBJ1-1; v_gene: TRBV19; d_gene: NA; CDR3aa: CASSRISATEAFF
j_gene: TRBJ2-1; v_gene: TRBV10-3; d_gene: NA; CDR3aa: CAISDGGDYNEQFF
j_gene: TRBJ2-5; v_gene: TRBV5-4; d_gene: NA; CDR3aa: CASSFHLANKETQYF
j_gene: TRBJ1-3; v_gene: TRBV7-2; d_gene: NA; CDR3aa: CASSLATAGAGNTIYF
j_gene: TRBJ2-1; v_gene: TRBV5-4; d_gene: NA; CDR3aa: CASSPPSAVSSYNEQFF
j_gene: TRBJ1-4; v_gene: TRBV24-1; d_gene: NA; CDR3aa: CATSRGVSTNEKLFF
j_gene: TRBJ2-5; v_gene: TRBV20-1; d_gene: NA; CDR3aa: CSARDRTGKILETQYF
j_gene: TRBJ2-7; v_gene: TRBV4-1; d_gene: TRBD2; CDR3aa: CASSQPAGGTYEQYF
j_gene: TRBJ1-3; v_gene: TRBV19; d_gene: NA; CDR3aa: CASSNGGTHGNTIYF